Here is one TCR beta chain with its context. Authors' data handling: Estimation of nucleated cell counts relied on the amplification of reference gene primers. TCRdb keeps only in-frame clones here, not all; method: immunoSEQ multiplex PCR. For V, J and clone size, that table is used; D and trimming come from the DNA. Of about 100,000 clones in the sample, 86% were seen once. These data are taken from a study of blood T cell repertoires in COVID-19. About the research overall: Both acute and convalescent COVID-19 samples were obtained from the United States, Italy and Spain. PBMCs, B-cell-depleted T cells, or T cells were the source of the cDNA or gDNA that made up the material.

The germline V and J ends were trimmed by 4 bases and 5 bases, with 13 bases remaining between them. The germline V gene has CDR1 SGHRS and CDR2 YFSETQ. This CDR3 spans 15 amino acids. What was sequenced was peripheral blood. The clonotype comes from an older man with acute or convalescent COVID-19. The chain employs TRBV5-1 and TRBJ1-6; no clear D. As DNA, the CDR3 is TGCGCCAGCAGCCCCTCGGCCGCGGATAATTCACCCCTCCACTTT. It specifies CASSPSAADNSPLHF.